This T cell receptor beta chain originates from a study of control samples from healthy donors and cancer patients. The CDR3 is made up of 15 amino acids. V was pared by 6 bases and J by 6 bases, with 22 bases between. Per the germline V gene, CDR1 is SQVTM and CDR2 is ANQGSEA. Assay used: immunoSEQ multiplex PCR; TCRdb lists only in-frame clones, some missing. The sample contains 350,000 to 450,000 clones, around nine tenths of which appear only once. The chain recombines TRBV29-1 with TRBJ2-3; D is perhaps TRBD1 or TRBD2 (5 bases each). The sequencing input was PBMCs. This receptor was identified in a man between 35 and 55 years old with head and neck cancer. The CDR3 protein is CSVLGWDRYFDTQYF. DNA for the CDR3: TGCAGCGTCCTAGGTTGGGACCGATATTTTGATACGCAGTATTTT.